This TCR beta chain derives from a study of cytomegalovirus exposure and HLA in healthy donors. Whole-study results and caveats: As confirmed in vitro, three CMV-associated chains were specific for CMV antigens. It was reported that TCR beta sequences correctly inferred the HLA-A and HLA-B alleles for most subjects.

PCR primers comprised 60 Vbeta and 13 Jbeta primers. Assay used: immunoSEQ multiplex PCR; TCRdb lists only in-frame clones, some missing. The data show about 170,000 clones, and the top ten clones hold around 1.4%. A word on this clone: What it binds is not known.

Per germline, CDR1 SGHRS and CDR2 YFSETQ. This CDR3 has 13 residues. Trimming took off 1 base at V and 5 bases at J, with 6 bases between the two ends. The receptor's source is a woman aged 55-75 years in good health and CMV-seronegative. Sequenced: PBMCs. The V gene is TRBV5-1, the J gene TRBJ1-4; D remains unclear. The CDR3 nucleotides are TGCGCCAGCAGCTTGAACTCGAATGAAAAACTGTTTTTT. Its translation is CASSLNSNEKLFF.